This is a list of T cell receptor beta chains from one sample in a study of T cells in Graves' hyperthyroidism and ophthalmopathy. One entry per CDR3 protein results from TCRdb running MiXCR on the multiplex PCR reads. The table records about 270,000 distinct CDR3 sequences, roughly 22% of them present only once. Input material: blood. The receptors come from a man aged 25 to 45 with Graves' ophthalmopathy. The CDR3 runs from the conserved cysteine through the conserved F or W. The order of the fields is J gene, clone size, V gene, D gene, CDR3 protein, CDR3 DNA. The D gene is left open where the match is weak. Only some rows state a clone size, as once, few, many or a class for expanded clones.

TRBJ2-3	.	TRBV10-2	.	CASSTSKDTQYF	TGCGCCAGCTCTACTAGTAAAGATACGCAGTATTTT
TRBJ2-7	few	TRBV6-5	TRBD2	CASSSEAGGPGEQYF	TGTGCCAGCAGTTCCGAAGCGGGAGGGCCGGGGGAGCAGTACTTC
TRBJ1-1	many	TRBV7-8	TRBD1	CASTNRGTEAFF	TGTGCCAGCACTAACAGGGGGACTGAAGCTTTCTTT
TRBJ2-1	.	TRBV20-1	TRBD2	CSARDHRGTSGREGPNEQFF	TGCAGTGCTAGAGATCACAGAGGGACTAGCGGGAGGGAGGGCCCAAATGAGCAGTTCTTC
TRBJ1-3	.	TRBV12-5	TRBD1	CASGKGGDRGFSGNTIYF	TGTGCTAGCGGGAAAGGAGGAGACAGGGGGTTCTCTGGAAACACCATATATTTT
TRBJ2-3	many	TRBV6-6	TRBD2	CASSYRWTSGSRDTQYF	TGTGCCAGCAGTTACCGTTGGACTAGCGGGAGTCGCGATACGCAGTATTTT
TRBJ2-7	few	TRBV10-3	TRBD2	CAISGGGNEQYF	TGTGCCATCAGTGGCGGGGGAAACGAGCAGTACTTC
TRBJ1-2	.	TRBV9	.	CASSETTGGGNYGYTF	TGTGCCAGCAGCGAGACCACCGGGGGGGGCAACTATGGCTACACCTTC
TRBJ1-6	.	TRBV6-1	.	CASSDPHGLRKPLHF	TGTGCCAGCAGTGACCCACACGGACTTCGGAAACCCCTCCACTTT
TRBJ2-3	.	TRBV12-5	TRBD2	CASVPRGEPFIDTQYF	TGTGCTAGTGTCCCCCGGGGGGAGCCCTTTATAGATACGCAGTATTTT
TRBJ2-1	many	TRBV12-3/TRBV12-4	.	CASSPPGGTRGNEQFF	TGTGCCAGCAGCCCACCCGGCGGGACCCGAGGCAATGAGCAGTTCTTC
TRBJ2-2	.	TRBV12-5	.	CASGLDPINTGELFF	TGTGCTAGTGGTTTGGACCCGATTAACACCGGGGAGCTGTTTTTT
TRBJ2-1	few	TRBV5-1	TRBD2	CASSFGGLAGGRYNEQFF	TGCGCCAGCAGCTTCGGAGGACTAGCGGGGGGTCGATACAATGAGCAGTTCTTC
TRBJ2-3	many	TRBV6-1	.	CASSERWSTDTQYF	TGTGCCAGCAGTGAGAGATGGAGCACAGATACGCAGTATTTT
TRBJ2-5	.	TRBV6-1	.	CAISPVGDGETQYF	TGTGCCATCAGCCCGGTAGGGGACGGGGAGACCCAGTACTTC
TRBJ2-7	.	TRBV11-3	.	CASSLDASYEQYF	TGTGCCAGCAGCTTAGATGCCTCCTACGAGCAGTACTTC
TRBJ1-2	.	TRBV10-3	TRBD1	CAISEGTVSSYGYTF	TGTGCCATCAGTGAAGGGACAGTTAGTTCCTATGGCTACACCTTC
TRBJ1-2	many	TRBV7-6	TRBD1	CASSNPGTAYGYTF	TGTGCCAGCAGCAATCCCGGGACAGCCTATGGCTACACCTTC
TRBJ1-2	few	TRBV12-3/TRBV12-4	.	CASRTNWAESNGYTF	TGTGCCAGCAGAACTAACTGGGCTGAGTCTAATGGCTACACCTTC
TRBJ2-3	few	TRBV4-2	.	CASSQAGFSYF	TGTGCCAGCAGCCAAGCTGGGTTTTCGTATTTT
TRBJ2-1	.	TRBV13	.	CASSAFAATSEYNEQFF	TGTGCCAGCAGCGCCTTCGCGGCGACGAGCGAGTACAATGAGCAGTTCTTC
TRBJ2-7	many	TRBV28	.	CASSPLTYEQYF	TGTGCCAGCAGCCCCCTAACCTACGAGCAGTACTTC
TRBJ1-2	.	TRBV10-3	.	CAIRVGTNYGYTF	TGTGCCATCAGGGTAGGAACTAACTATGGCTACACCTTC
TRBJ1-3	.	TRBV20-1	.	CSARDRGSSSSGNTIYF	TGCAGTGCTAGAGATAGGGGCAGTTCCTCCTCTGGAAACACCATATATTTT
TRBJ2-7	.	TRBV12-3/TRBV12-4	TRBD2	CASSRVDLGGPSHEQYF	TGTGCCAGCAGTCGGGTAGATCTGGGAGGGCCCTCCCACGAGCAGTACTTC
TRBJ2-7	.	TRBV28	.	CASSPPGAGNYEQYF	TGTGCCAGCAGTCCCCCAGGGGCGGGGAACTACGAGCAGTACTTC
TRBJ2-3	few	TRBV2	.	CASGAGTTDTQYF	TGTGCCAGCGGTGCCGGGACTACAGATACGCAGTATTTT
TRBJ2-3	many	TRBV28	TRBD1	CASSLSGQGNTQYF	TGTGCCAGCAGTTTGTCGGGACAGGGCAATACGCAGTATTTT
TRBJ1-3	.	TRBV20-1	.	CSARMVSSGNTIYF	TGCAGTGCTAGAATGGTCTCCTCTGGAAACACCATATATTTT
TRBJ2-1	few	TRBV7-8	TRBD2	CASSFPSRLAGYNEQFF	TGTGCCAGCAGCTTCCCATCGAGACTAGCGGGATACAATGAGCAGTTCTTC
TRBJ2-3	few	TRBV4-1	.	CASSQDEVLTTSTDTQYF	TGCGCCAGCAGCCAAGATGAGGTCCTAACCACTAGCACAGATACGCAGTATTTT
TRBJ2-2	few	TRBV12-3/TRBV12-4	.	CASTFPDREEPRNTGELFF	TGTGCCAGCACCTTCCCGGACAGAGAAGAACCCCGCAACACCGGGGAGCTGTTTTTT
TRBJ2-1	many	TRBV5-1	.	CASSLVPSANNEQFF	TGCGCCAGCAGCTTGGTTCCTAGCGCGAACAATGAGCAGTTCTTC
TRBJ1-5	few	TRBV6-1	.	CASSFPTGHSNQPQHF	TGTGCCAGCAGCTTCCCGACAGGTCATAGCAATCAGCCCCAGCATTTT
TRBJ1-5	many	TRBV29-1	.	CSVIHDSNQPQHF	TGCAGCGTCATACATGATAGCAATCAGCCCCAGCATTTT
TRBJ1-6	many	TRBV12-3/TRBV12-4	.	CASSQLGSNSPLHF	TGTGCCAGCAGCCAACTGGGCTCTAATTCACCCCTCCACTTT
TRBJ2-5	.	TRBV7-3	.	CASSRTGSGTQYF	TGTGCCAGCAGCAGAACAGGGTCGGGGACCCAGTACTTC
TRBJ2-4	.	TRBV6-2/TRBV6-3	TRBD2	CASSTASYGGDIQYF	TGTGCCAGCAGTACCGCGTCGTACGGGGGGGACATTCAGTACTTC
TRBJ2-7	.	TRBV3-1	TRBD2	CASSPGTSGVYEQYF	TGTGCCAGCAGCCCCGGGACTAGCGGAGTGTACGAGCAGTACTTC
TRBJ2-2	many	TRBV11-3	.	CASSLGQSTGELFF	TGTGCCAGCAGCTTAGGGCAGAGCACCGGGGAGCTGTTTTTT
TRBJ1-1	few	TRBV13	.	CASSLVRQGINTEAFF	TGTGCCAGCAGCTTAGTCAGGCAGGGGATTAACACTGAAGCTTTCTTT
TRBJ1-3	many	TRBV28	.	CASTSLGQGSGNTIYF	TGTGCCAGCACCAGCCTTGGGCAGGGCAGCGGAAACACCATATATTTT
TRBJ2-3	few	TRBV14	TRBD2	CASSPGLATSTDTQYF	TGTGCCAGCAGCCCCGGACTAGCAACTAGCACAGATACGCAGTATTTT
TRBJ2-1	few	TRBV29-1	.	CSVAGTEGGNEQFF	TGCAGCGTTGCGGGGACAGAGGGGGGCAATGAGCAGTTCTTC
TRBJ2-2	many	TRBV27	TRBD2	CASSPGLAGVSGELFF	TGTGCCAGCAGTCCGGGACTAGCGGGAGTCTCCGGGGAGCTGTTTTTT
TRBJ2-1	.	TRBV19	TRBD2	CASSIRGGNEQFF	TGTGCCAGTAGTATTCGCGGGGGCAATGAGCAGTTCTTC
TRBJ2-6	few	TRBV6-4	.	CASSTPRSGANVLTF	TGTGCCAGCAGTACACCGCGCTCTGGGGCCAACGTCCTGACTTTC
TRBJ2-6	.	TRBV19	TRBD1	CASSRGQGASGANVLTF	TGTGCCAGTAGTAGGGGACAGGGGGCTTCTGGGGCCAACGTCCTGACTTTC
TRBJ2-2	.	TRBV15	TRBD1	CATSRPQGATGELFF	TGTGCCACCAGCCGACCACAGGGGGCGACCGGGGAGCTGTTTTTT